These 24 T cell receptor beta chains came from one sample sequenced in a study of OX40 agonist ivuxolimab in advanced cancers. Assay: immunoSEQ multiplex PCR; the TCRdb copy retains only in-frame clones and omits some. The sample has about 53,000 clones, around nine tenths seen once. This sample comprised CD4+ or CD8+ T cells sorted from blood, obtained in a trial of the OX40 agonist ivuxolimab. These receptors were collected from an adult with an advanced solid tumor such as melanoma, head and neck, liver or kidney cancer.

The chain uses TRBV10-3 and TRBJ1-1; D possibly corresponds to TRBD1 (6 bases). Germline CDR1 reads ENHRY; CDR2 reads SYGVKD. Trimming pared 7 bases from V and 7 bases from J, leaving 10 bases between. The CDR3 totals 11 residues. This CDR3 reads CAIKGVDEAFF. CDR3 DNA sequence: TGTGCCATCAAGGGGGTGGATGAAGCTTTCTTT.

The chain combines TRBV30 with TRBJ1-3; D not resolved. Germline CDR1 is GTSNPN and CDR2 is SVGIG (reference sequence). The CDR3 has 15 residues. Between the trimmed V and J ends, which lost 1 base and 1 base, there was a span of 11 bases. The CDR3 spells CAWSARQASGNTIYF. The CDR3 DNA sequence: TGTGCCTGGAGTGCCCGTCAGGCTTCTGGAAACACCATATATTTT.

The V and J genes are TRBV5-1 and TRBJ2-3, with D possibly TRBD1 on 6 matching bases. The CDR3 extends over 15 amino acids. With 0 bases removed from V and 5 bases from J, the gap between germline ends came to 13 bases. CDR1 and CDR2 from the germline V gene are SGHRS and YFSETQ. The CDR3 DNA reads TGCGCCAGCAGCTTGGAAGGCAGGGGAAAAGATACGCAGTATTTT. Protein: CASSLEGRGKDTQYF. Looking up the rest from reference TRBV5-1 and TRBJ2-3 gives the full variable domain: KAGVTQTPRYLIKTRGQQVTLSCSPISGHRSVSWYQQTPGQGLQFLFEYFSETQRNKGNFPGRFSGRQFSNSRSEMNVSTLELGDSALYLCASSLEGRGKDTQYFGPGTRLTVL.

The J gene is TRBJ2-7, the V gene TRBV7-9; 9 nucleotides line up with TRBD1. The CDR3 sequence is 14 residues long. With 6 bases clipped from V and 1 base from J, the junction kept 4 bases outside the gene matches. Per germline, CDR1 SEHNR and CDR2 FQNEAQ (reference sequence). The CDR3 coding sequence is TGTGCCAGCAGTTTGACAGGGGGATCCTACGAGCAGTACTTC. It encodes CASSLTGGSYEQYF.

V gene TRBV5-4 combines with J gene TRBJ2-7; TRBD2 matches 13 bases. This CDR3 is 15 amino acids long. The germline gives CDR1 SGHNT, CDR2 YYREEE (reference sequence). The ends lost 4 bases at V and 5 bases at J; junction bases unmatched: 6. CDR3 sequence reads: CASSPPGLAGNEQYF. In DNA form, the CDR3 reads TGTGCCAGCAGCCCCCCGGGACTAGCGGGAAACGAGCAGTACTTC.

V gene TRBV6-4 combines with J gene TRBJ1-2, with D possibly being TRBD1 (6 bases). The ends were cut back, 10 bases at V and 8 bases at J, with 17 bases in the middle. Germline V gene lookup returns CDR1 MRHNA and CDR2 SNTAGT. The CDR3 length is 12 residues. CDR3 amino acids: CATRRDGGGYTF. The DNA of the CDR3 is TGTGCCACCCGCCGGGACGGGGGCGGCTACACCTTC.

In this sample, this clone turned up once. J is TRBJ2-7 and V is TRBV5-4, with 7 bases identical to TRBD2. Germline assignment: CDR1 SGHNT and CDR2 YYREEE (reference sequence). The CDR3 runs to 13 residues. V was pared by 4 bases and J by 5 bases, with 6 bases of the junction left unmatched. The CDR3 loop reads CASSRGGLDEQYF. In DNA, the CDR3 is TGTGCCAGCAGCCGGGGAGGGCTGGACGAGCAGTACTTC. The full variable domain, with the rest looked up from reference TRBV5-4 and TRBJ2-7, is ETGVTQSPTHLIKTRGQQVTLRCSSQSGHNTVSWYQQALGQGPQFIFQYYREEENGRGNFPPRFSGLQFPNYSSELNVNALELDDSALYLCASSRGGLDEQYFGPGTRLTVT.

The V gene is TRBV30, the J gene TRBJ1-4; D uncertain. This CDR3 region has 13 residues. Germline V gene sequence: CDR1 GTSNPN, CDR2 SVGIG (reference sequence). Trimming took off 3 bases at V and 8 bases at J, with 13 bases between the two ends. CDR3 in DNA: TGTGCCTGGAGGCACGATTTAGGGGAAAAACTGTTTTTT. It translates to CAWRHDLGEKLFF.

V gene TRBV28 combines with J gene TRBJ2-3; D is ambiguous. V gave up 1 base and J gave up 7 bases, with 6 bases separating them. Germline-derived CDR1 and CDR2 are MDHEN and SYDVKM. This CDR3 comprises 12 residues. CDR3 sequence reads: CASSLSSHTQYF. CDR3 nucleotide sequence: TGTGCCAGCAGTTTATCCTCCCATACGCAGTATTTT.

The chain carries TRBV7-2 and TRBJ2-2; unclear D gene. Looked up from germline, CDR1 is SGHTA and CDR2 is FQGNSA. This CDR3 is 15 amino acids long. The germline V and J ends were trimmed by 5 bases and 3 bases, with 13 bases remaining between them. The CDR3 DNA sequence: TGTGCCAGCAGCCCGCAGTCGGGTTACACCGGGGAGCTGTTTTTT. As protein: CASSPQSGYTGELFF.

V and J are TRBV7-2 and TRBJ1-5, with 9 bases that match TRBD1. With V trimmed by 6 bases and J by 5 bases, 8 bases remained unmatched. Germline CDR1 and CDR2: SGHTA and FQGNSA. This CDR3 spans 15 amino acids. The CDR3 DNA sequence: TGTGCCAGCAGGGACGGGACAGGGATATATCAGCCCCAGCATTTT. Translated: CASRDGTGIYQPQHF.

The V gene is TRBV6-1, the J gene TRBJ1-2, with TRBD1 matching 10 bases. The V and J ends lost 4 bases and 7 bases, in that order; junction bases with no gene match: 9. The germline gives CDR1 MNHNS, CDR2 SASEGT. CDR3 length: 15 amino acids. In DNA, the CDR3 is TGTGCCAGCAGTGCGTCCGGGACAGGGGATATTGGCTACACCTTC. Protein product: CASSASGTGDIGYTF.

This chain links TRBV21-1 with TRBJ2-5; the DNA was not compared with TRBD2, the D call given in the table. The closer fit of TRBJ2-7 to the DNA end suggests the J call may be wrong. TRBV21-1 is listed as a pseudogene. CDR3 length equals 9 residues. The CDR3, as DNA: TGTGCCAGCATCCACGAGCAGTACTTC. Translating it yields CASIHEQYF.

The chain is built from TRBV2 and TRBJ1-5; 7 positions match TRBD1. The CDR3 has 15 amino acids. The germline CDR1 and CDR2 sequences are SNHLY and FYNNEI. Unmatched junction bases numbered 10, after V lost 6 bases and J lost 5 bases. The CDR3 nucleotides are TGTGCCAGCAGCCCGGGACAGATCAACTATCAGCCCCAGCATTTT. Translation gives CASSPGQINYQPQHF. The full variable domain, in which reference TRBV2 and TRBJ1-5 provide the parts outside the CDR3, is EPEVTQTPSHQVTQMGQEVILRCVPISNHLYFYWYRQILGQKVEFLVSFYNNEISEKSEIFDDQFSVERPDGSNFTLKIRSTKLEDSAMYFCASSPGQINYQPQHFGDGTRLSIL.

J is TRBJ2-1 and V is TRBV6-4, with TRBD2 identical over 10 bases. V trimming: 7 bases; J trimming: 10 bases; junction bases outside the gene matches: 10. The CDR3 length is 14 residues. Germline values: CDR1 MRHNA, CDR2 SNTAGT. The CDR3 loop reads CASKRLAGGGEQFF. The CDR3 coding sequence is TGTGCCAGCAAAAGACTAGCGGGCGGGGGAGAGCAGTTCTTC.

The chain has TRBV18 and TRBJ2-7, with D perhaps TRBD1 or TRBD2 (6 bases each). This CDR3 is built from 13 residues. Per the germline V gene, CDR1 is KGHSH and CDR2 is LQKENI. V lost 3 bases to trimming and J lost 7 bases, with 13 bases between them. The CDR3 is CASSPPGAEEQYF. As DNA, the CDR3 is TGTGCCAGCTCACCCCCGGGGGCGGAGGAGCAGTACTTC.

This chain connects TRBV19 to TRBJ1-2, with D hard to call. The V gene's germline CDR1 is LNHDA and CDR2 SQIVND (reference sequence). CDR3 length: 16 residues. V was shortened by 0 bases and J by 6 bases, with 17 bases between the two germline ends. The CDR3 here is CASSIDVPSIWHGYTF. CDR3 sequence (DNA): TGTGCCAGTAGTATAGATGTGCCTTCAATCTGGCATGGCTACACCTTC.

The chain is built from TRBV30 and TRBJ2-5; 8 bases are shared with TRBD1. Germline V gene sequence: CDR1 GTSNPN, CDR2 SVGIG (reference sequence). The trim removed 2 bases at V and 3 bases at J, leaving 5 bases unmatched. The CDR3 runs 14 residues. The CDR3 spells CAWSSAGGEETQYF. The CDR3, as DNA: TGTGCCTGGAGTTCGGCAGGGGGCGAAGAGACCCAGTACTTC.

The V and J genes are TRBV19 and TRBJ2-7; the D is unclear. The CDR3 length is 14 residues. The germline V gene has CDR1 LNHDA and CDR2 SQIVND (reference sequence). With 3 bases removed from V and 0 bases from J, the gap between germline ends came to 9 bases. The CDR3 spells CASSISPGSYEQYF. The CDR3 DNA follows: TGTGCCAGTAGTATTAGCCCTGGCTCCTACGAGCAGTACTTC.

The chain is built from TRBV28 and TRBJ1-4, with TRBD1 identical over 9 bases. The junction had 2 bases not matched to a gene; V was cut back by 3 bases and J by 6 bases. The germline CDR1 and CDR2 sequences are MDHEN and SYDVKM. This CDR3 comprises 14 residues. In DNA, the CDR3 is TGTGCCAGCAGTTTGCGACAGGGGGATGAAAAACTGTTTTTT. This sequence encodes CASSLRQGDEKLFF.

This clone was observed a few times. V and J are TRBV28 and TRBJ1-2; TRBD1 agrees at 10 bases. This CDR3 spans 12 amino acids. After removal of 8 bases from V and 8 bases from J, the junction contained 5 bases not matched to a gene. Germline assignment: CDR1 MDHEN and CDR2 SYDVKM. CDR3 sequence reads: CASLDRGLGYTF. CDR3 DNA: TGTGCCAGCCTCGACAGGGGGCTCGGCTACACCTTC.

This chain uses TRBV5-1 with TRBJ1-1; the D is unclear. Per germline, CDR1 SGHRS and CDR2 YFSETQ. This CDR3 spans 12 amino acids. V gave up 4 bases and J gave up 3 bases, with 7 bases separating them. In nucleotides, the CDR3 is TGCGCCAGCAGCCTGCAAGACACTGAAGCTTTCTTT. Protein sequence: CASSLQDTEAFF.

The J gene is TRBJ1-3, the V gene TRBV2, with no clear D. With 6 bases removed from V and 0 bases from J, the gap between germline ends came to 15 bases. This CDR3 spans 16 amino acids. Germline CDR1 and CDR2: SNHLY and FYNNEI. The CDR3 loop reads CASSPPDYSSGNTIYF. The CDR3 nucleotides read TGTGCCAGCAGCCCCCCGGACTATAGCTCTGGAAACACCATATATTTT.

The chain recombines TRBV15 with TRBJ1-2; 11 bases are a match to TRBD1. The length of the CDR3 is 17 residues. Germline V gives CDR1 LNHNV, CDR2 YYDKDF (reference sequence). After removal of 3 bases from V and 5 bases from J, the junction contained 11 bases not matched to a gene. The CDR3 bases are TGTGCCACCAGCAGGTCTTCCGGGACAGGGGGGGTATATGGCTACACCTTC. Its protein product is CATSRSSGTGGVYGYTF.